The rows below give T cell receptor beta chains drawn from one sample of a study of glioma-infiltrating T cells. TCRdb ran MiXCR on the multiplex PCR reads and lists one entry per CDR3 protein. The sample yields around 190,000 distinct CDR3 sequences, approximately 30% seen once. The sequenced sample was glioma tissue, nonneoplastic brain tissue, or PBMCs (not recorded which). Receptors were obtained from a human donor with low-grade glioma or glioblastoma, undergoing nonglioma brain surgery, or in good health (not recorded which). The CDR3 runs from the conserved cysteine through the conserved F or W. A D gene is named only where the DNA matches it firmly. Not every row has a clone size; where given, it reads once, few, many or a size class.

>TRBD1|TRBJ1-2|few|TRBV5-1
TGCGCCAGCAGCTTGGCCGCAGGGGGCGGCTATGGCTACACCTTC
CASSLAAGGGYGYTF
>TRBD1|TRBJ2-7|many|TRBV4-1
TGCGCCAGCAGCCCTCCCGGGACAGTGGCCTACGAGCAGTACTTC
CASSPPGTVAYEQYF
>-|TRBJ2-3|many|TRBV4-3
TGCGCCAGCAGCCAAGATTCCGGGCGAGTTCAGACAGATACGCAGTATTTT
CASSQDSGRVQTDTQYF
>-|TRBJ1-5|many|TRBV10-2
TGCGCCAGCAGTCCCCAGGGTTATCAGCCCCAGCATTTT
CASSPQGYQPQHF
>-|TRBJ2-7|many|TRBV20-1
TGCAGTGCTAGAGATCCGGCGGGGTCCTACGAGCAGTACTTC
CSARDPAGSYEQYF
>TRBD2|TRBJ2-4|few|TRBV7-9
TGTGCCAGCAGCTCTCGGACTAGCGGGGCTGCCAAAAACATTCAGTACTTC
CASSSRTSGAAKNIQYF
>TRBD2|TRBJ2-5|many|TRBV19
TGTGCCAGTAGTATAGGCCGGGGACTAGCAGATCAAGAGACCCAGTACTTC
CASSIGRGLADQETQYF
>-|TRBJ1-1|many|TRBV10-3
TGTGCCATCAGTGAACCGACCATGAACACTGAAGCTTTCTTT
CAISEPTMNTEAFF
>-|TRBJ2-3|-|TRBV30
TGTGCTTGGAGTGTCCGGGGCACAGATACGCAGTATTTT
CAWSVRGTDTQYF
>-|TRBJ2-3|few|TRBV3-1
TGTGCCAGCAGCCCACCTAGTAATACGCAGTATTTT
CASSPPSNTQYF
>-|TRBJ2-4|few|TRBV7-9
TGTGCCAGCAGCTTTGCCAGGCGGGACATTCAGTACTTC
CASSFARRDIQYF
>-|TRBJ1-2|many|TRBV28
TGTGCCAGCAGTTTACCCGCGAGAAATCATTGGGGCTACACCTTC
CASSLPARNHWGYTF
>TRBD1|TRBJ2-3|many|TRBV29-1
TGCAGCGTGAAGGACAGGGGGGATACAGATACGCAGTATTTT
CSVKDRGDTDTQYF
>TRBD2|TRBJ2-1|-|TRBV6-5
TGTGCCAGAAGGTACTCTCCAGCGGGAGGACCTAACAATGAGCAGTTCTTC
CARRYSPAGGPNNEQFF
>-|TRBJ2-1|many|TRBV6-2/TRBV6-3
TGTGCCAGCAGTTACCCCGCTAGAGGGGAGCAGTTCTTC
CASSYPARGEQFF
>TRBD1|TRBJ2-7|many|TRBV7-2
TGTGCCAGCAGCTCCGGACAGGGGGCCCCCTACGAGCAGTACTTC
CASSSGQGAPYEQYF
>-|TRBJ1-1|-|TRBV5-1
TGCGCCAGCAGCTTGGCACCCCAGATAGAAGCTTTCTTT
CASSLAPQIEAFF
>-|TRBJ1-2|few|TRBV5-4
TGTGCCAGCAGCTTGGCCCCGGGCAGGCAATCTAACTATGGCTACACCTTC
CASSLAPGRQSNYGYTF
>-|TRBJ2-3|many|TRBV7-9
TGTGCCAGCAGCCCTACCTTGGGCACAGATACGCAGTATTTT
CASSPTLGTDTQYF
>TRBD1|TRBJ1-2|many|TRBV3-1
TGTGCCAGCAGGCAATGGTCCGGGACAGGGGATGGCTACACCTTC
CASRQWSGTGDGYTF
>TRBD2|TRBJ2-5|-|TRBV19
TGTGCCAGTAGTCCCCGGGGGACTAGCGGGAGTCTCAAGACCCAGTACTTC
CASSPRGTSGSLKTQYF
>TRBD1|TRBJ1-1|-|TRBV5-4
TGTGCCAGCAGCCGGAGGGACAGGACTAGGACCAGGGAGAACACTGAAGCTTTCTTT
CASSRRDRTRTRENTEAFF
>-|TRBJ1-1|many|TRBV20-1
TGCAGTGCTCCCCGGGAGTCAAGGGGCACTGAAGCTTTCTTT
CSAPRESRGTEAFF
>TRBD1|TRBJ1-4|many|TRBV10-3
TGTGCCATCAGGGACAGGGACGAAAAACTGTTTTTT
CAIRDRDEKLFF
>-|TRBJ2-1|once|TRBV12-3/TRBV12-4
TGTGCCAGCAGTAGCGGAATTATTTCCTACAATGAGCAGTTCTTC
CASSSGIISYNEQFF
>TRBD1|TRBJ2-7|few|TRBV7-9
TGTGCCAGCAGCTCACCGGACAGGAATATCTACGAGCAGTACTTC
CASSSPDRNIYEQYF
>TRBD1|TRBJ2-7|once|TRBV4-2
TGTGCCAGCAGCCCCCACAGGGGGAGATACGAGAAGTACTTC
CASSPHRGRYEKYF
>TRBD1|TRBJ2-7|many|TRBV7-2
TGTGCCAGCAGCACAGACGTCGGGACAGCCATCTACGAGCAGTACTTC
CASSTDVGTAIYEQYF
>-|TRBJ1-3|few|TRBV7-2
TGTGCCAGCAGCTGGGGACGCACGGACACCATATATTTT
CASSWGRTDTIYF
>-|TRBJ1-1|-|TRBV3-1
TGTGCCAGCGACCTGGGGGCCAGGACTGAAGCTTTCTTT
CASDLGARTEAFF
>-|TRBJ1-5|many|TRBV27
TGTGCCAGCAGTAACGACCTGTACAGGCGACATATAGCTTATAGCAATCAGCCCCAGCATTTT
CASSNDLYRRHIAYSNQPQHF
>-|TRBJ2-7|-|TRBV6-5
TGTGCCAGCAGTTACTCAACCCAGGGAACCTACGAGCAGTACTTC
CASSYSTQGTYEQYF
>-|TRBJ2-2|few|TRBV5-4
TGTGCCAGCAGCTCCGGGGGCGCAGACACCGGGGAGCTGTTTTTT
CASSSGGADTGELFF
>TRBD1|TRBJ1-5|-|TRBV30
TGTGCCTGTAATAGAGGGGGCAGTGGAAATCAGCCCCAGCATTTT
CACNRGGSGNQPQHF
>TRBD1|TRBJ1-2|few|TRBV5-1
TGCGCCAGCAGCTCCTGGACAGGCCGAGCTAACTATGGCTACACCTTC
CASSSWTGRANYGYTF
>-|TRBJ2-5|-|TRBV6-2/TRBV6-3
TGTTCCAGCAGTGAGGAATACCAAGAGACCCAGTACTTC
CSSSEEYQETQYF
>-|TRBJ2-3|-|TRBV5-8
-
CASSFYICSAKEYTDTQYF
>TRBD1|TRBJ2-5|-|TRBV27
TGTGCCAGCAACCCACAGGGGGCGCGGCAAGAGACCCAGTACTTC
CASNPQGARQETQYF
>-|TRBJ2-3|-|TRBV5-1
TGCGCCAGCAGCTTGGATGGTTTAACTAGCACAGATACGCAGTATTTT
CASSLDGLTSTDTQYF
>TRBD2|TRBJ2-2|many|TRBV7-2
TGTGCCAGCAGCTTAGACACAGCGGGAGGAACCGGGGAGCTGTTTTTT
CASSLDTAGGTGELFF